This T cell receptor (beta chain) was captured in a study of T cells in Graves' hyperthyroidism and ophthalmopathy. Amplification of TCR beta CDR3 regions was performed using RNA transcripts as template. When the TCR CDR3 underwent first-round RT-PCR, the HTBI primer set was used. TCRdb reanalysed the multiplex PCR reads using MiXCR and keeps one entry per CDR3 protein. The data hold about 640,000 distinct CDR3 sequences, with less than 25% observed a single time. This clonotype was counted only a few times. This TCR was sampled from a young man with Graves' ophthalmopathy. Sequenced: blood.

The CDR3 DNA reads as TGTGCCAGCAGTTTAAAGGCGGGAGCCTCCTACGAGCAGTACTTC. Translated: CASSLKAGASYEQYF. J is TRBJ2-7 and V is TRBV28; 7 bases fit TRBD2. This CDR3 is built from 15 residues. Germline CDR1 is MDHEN and CDR2 is SYDVKM. V was clipped by 2 bases and J by 0 bases; unmatched bases: 4.